The clone carrying this TCR beta chain appeared many times. Unique molecular identifiers tagged the TCRbeta library. In TCRdb, the PCR reads were re-called with MiXCR into one record per CDR3 protein. The sample has about 90,000 distinct CDR3 sequences; roughly 8.4% are singletons. This record belongs to a study of T-cell reconstitution after alpha-beta-depleted transplantation in children. The CDR3 extends over 17 amino acids. J was trimmed by 3 bases and V by 4 bases; bases with no gene match: 13. The V gene's germline CDR1 is SGHRS and CDR2 YFSETQ. The sequencing used PBMCs from the stem cell graft donor, collected from the stem cell graft. The chain couples TRBV5-1 to TRBJ2-1; 7 bases agree with TRBD1. This clonotype was obtained from a human donor who donated a stem cell graft to a child with congenital amegakaryocytic thrombocytopenia. CDR3 nucleotide sequence: TGCGCCAGCAGCCCTACCGAGACAGGGATTTACTACAATGAGCAGTTCTTC. This encodes CASSPTETGIYYNEQFF.